Below are 22 T cell receptor beta chains sequenced from a single sample in a study of shared clonotypes between healthy human individuals. TCRdb keeps only in-frame clones here, not all; method: immunoSEQ multiplex PCR. Altogether 1.5 million to 2.5 million clones are present, over 85% being singletons, with the ten largest covering 1% to 1.5%. Naive CD8 cells lacked CD45RO and underwent positive selection for CCR7, leaving out terminally differentiated effector memory CD45RA+ cells. Sequenced sample: naive CD8+ T cells sorted from blood. The source is a man between 18 and 29 years old in good health.

The chain links TRBV6-5 to TRBJ1-1, with TRBD1 matching over 7 bases. In germline, CDR1 is MNHEY, CDR2 SVGAGI. V lost 10 bases to trimming and J lost 2 bases; unmatched junction nucleotides: 13. This CDR3 is 15 amino acids long. For the CDR3, the DNA is TGTGCCACCAGAACAGGGGCCGAGGGAAACACTGAAGCTTTCTTT. Translation gives CATRTGAEGNTEAFF.

The V gene is TRBV7-9, the J gene TRBJ2-7; possible D gene TRBD2, 6 bases. This CDR3 comprises 13 residues. V was cut by 3 bases and J by 4 bases, with 10 bases left in between. From germline, CDR1 is SEHNR and CDR2 FQNEAQ (reference sequence). The CDR3 bases are TGTGCCAGCAGCTTCGGGGGACTTTACGAGCAGTACTTC. This encodes CASSFGGLYEQYF.

This clone showed up just once. The rearrangement links TRBV27 to TRBJ2-7, with D hard to call. V lost 3 bases and J lost 3, with 12 bases in between. This CDR3 is 14 amino acids long. Germline V gene lookup returns CDR1 MNHEY and CDR2 SMNVEV (reference sequence). The CDR3 loop reads CASSFGVPIYEQYF. The CDR3 bases are TGTGCCAGCAGTTTTGGCGTCCCTATCTACGAGCAGTACTTC.

V and J are TRBV2 and TRBJ2-3; D unresolved. This CDR3 is 15 amino acids long. The V gene's germline CDR1 is SNHLY and CDR2 FYNNEI. V shed 2 bases and J shed 0 bases, with 9 bases lying between them. In DNA form, the CDR3 reads TGTGCCAGCAGTGAAAGGACCTCTAGCACAGATACGCAGTATTTT. Its translation: CASSERTSSTDTQYF.

The rearrangement uses TRBV9 and TRBJ2-5; D may be TRBD2 (5 bases). The CDR3 loop spans 14 amino acids. V lost 5 bases to trimming and J lost 1 base, with 12 bases between them. Per the germline V gene, CDR1 is SGDLS and CDR2 is YYNGEE. The CDR3 bases are TGTGCCAGCAGTACCCCGGGGTTCCAAGAGACCCAGTACTTC. It is translated as CASSTPGFQETQYF.

The chain is built from TRBV27 and TRBJ2-5; possibly TRBD1 for D (6 bases). CDR1 is MNHEY and CDR2 is SMNVEV in the germline V gene (reference sequence). Trimming took 5 bases from V and 1 from J, leaving 14 bases between them. This CDR3 comprises 15 residues. The CDR3 nucleotides are TGTGCCAGCAGTCCCTCGGACAGATTCCAAGAGACCCAGTACTTC. This sequence encodes CASSPSDRFQETQYF.

As for this clone: Other DNA sequences in the same sample also yield this CDR3. The CDR3 DNA sequence: TGCGCCAGCAGCCAAGAATCCTACAATGAGCAGTTCTTC. It translates to CASSQESYNEQFF. The chain uses TRBV4-3 and TRBJ2-1; D remains ambiguous. CDR3 length: 13 amino acids. V was pared by 0 bases and J by 1 base, with 1 base between. Germline V gene data show CDR1 as LGHNA and CDR2 as YSLEER.

This clone appeared once. CDR3 bases: TGTGCCAGCAGCCCGACCGGCGGGGGGAATGAGCAGTTCTTC. This encodes CASSPTGGGNEQFF. V gene TRBV5-4 combines with J gene TRBJ2-1; the match to TRBD2 covers 8 bases. V dropped 4 bases and J dropped 7; count of bases not matched to a gene: 7. Germline-derived CDR1 and CDR2 are SGHNT and YYREEE (reference sequence). The CDR3 spans 14 residues. Full variable domain (remainder filled in from reference TRBV5-4 and TRBJ2-1): ETGVTQSPTHLIKTRGQQVTLRCSSQSGHNTVSWYQQALGQGPQFIFQYYREEENGRGNFPPRFSGLQFPNYSSELNVNALELDDSALYLCASSPTGGGNEQFFGPGTRLTVL.

The count of this clone is one. The chain combines TRBV4-1 with TRBJ2-3; 7 nucleotides agree with TRBD2. Germline V gives CDR1 MGHRA, CDR2 YSYEKL. V trimming: 0 bases; J trimming: 1 base; junction bases outside the gene matches: 4. The CDR3 covers 16 residues. The CDR3 DNA reads TGCGCCAGCAGCCAAGATTTTCGGGGGGGCACAGATACGCAGTATTTT. Amino acid sequence: CASSQDFRGGTDTQYF.

The chain joins TRBV27 to TRBJ2-7; TRBD2 agrees at 7 bases. From germline, CDR1 is MNHEY and CDR2 SMNVEV (reference sequence). The CDR3 covers 16 residues. V gave up 0 bases and J gave up 1 base; unmatched junction bases: 6. CDR3 loop: CASSLSAGTKSYEQYF. The CDR3 DNA is TGTGCCAGCAGTTTATCGGCCGGGACTAAATCCTACGAGCAGTACTTC.

This chain uses TRBV13 with TRBJ1-2; D is unclear. Germline values: CDR1 PRHDT, CDR2 FYEKMQ (reference sequence). The CDR3 covers 14 residues. Trimming took off 0 bases at V and 2 bases at J, with 7 bases between the two ends. The CDR3 DNA follows: TGTGCCAGCAGCTTAGGCCACAGCAACTATGGCTACACCTTC. Amino acid sequence: CASSLGHSNYGYTF.

The V gene is TRBV13, the J gene TRBJ2-2, with 10 bases lining up with TRBD2. V was pared by 2 bases and J by 4 bases, with 10 bases of the junction left unmatched. This CDR3 region has 18 residues. The germline V gene has CDR1 PRHDT and CDR2 FYEKMQ (reference sequence). The DNA for the CDR3 is TGTGCCAGCAGCTTACACCTAGCGGGGGCCCCGAGCACCGGGGAGCTGTTTTTT. Residues: CASSLHLAGAPSTGELFF.

The rearrangement links TRBV5-6 to TRBJ1-2; D may be TRBD1 (6 bases). V was shortened by 6 bases and J by 3 bases, with 24 bases between the two germline ends. Looked up from germline, CDR1 is SGHDT and CDR2 is YYEEEE. This CDR3 is built from 17 residues. CDR3 DNA sequence: TGTGCCAGCATCCACCGGGACACCTTAGAGGGCGACTATGGCTACACCTTC. Its translation: CASIHRDTLEGDYGYTF.

The V call is TRBV27, the J call TRBJ2-7, with 7 positions matching TRBD2. J was trimmed by 6 bases and V by 1 base; bases with no gene match: 9. The CDR3 contains 15 residues. Germline loops: CDR1 MNHEY, CDR2 SMNVEV (reference sequence). CDR3 nucleotide sequence: TGTGCCAGCAGTTTATATGGCGGGAGCGAAGGCGAGCAGTACTTC. Protein product: CASSLYGGSEGEQYF.

CDR3 sequence (DNA): TGCGCCAGCAGCCAAGGGGGACACGAGAACACTGAAGCTTTCTTT. Translation: CASSQGGHENTEAFF. The chain links TRBV4-1 to TRBJ1-1, with D perhaps TRBD1 (6 bases). This CDR3 spans 15 amino acids. V shed 1 base and J shed 1 base, with 10 bases lying between them. The germline V gene has CDR1 MGHRA and CDR2 YSYEKL.

The chain uses TRBV4-1 and TRBJ1-4; 9 bases fit TRBD1. CDR3 length: 16 residues. From germline, CDR1 is MGHRA and CDR2 YSYEKL. J lost 5 bases, V lost 1 base, and 5 bases had no gene match. For the CDR3, the DNA is TGCGCCAGCAGCCAAGGGGCAGGACAGGGGAATGAAAAACTGTTTTTT. Protein: CASSQGAGQGNEKLFF.

This clone appeared once. The chain recombines TRBV6-6 with TRBJ2-1; D is unresolved. The CDR3 runs to 12 residues. Germline assignment: CDR1 MNHNY and CDR2 SVGAGI (reference sequence). Trimming removed 2 bases from V and 6 bases from J, with 5 bases in between. CDR3 DNA sequence: TGTGCCAGCAGTTACGACCCCAATGAGCAGTTCTTC. Residues: CASSYDPNEQFF.

This sequence joins TRBV6-6 and TRBJ2-2; no reliable D call. The V end lost 3 bases, the J end lost 5 bases, and 7 bases lay between the germline ends. Germline V gene data show CDR1 as MNHNY and CDR2 as SVGAGI (reference sequence). The CDR3 is 13 amino acids. The chain's CDR3 is CASSYITTGELFF. The DNA for the CDR3 is TGTGCCAGCAGTTATATAACAACCGGGGAGCTGTTTTTT.

The gene calls are TRBV9 and TRBJ1-3; no clear D. This CDR3 contains 12 residues. Germline V CDR1 and CDR2: SGDLS, YYNGEE. The V gene lost 3 bases and the J gene lost 5 bases, with 6 bases spanning the gap. Written as DNA, the CDR3 is TGTGCCAGCAGCGGAATCCGAAACACCATATATTTT. As protein: CASSGIRNTIYF.

The chain has TRBV6-5 and TRBJ2-7, with D perhaps TRBD2 (5 bases). V lost 5 bases to trimming and J lost 0 bases, with 11 bases between them. CDR3 length equals 14 residues. The V gene's germline CDR1 is MNHEY and CDR2 SVGAGI. CDR3 nucleotide sequence: TGTGCCAGCAGTGCTAGCATATCCTCCTACGAGCAGTACTTC. This gives the protein CASSASISSYEQYF.

A note on this clone: This same CDR3 is encoded by further DNA sequences in the sample. This chain connects TRBV6-5 to TRBJ2-7; no clear D gene. The V gene's germline CDR1 is MNHEY and CDR2 SVGAGI. The ends were cut back, 5 bases at V and 3 bases at J, with 8 bases in the middle. The CDR3 consists of 12 residues. The CDR3 loop is CASSAPGYEQYF. For the CDR3, the DNA is TGTGCCAGCAGTGCTCCGGGCTACGAGCAGTACTTC.

The chain is built from TRBV9 and TRBJ1-2, with D tentatively TRBD1 (6 bases). Germline V lookup: CDR1 SGDLS, CDR2 YYNGEE. The CDR3 runs 16 residues. Between the trimmed V and J ends, which lost 3 bases and 5 bases, there was a span of 20 bases. Here the CDR3 reads CASSEGGAGELYGYTF. The CDR3 DNA reads as TGTGCCAGCAGCGAAGGGGGGGCAGGGGAGCTTTATGGCTACACCTTC.